A selection of T cell receptor beta chains follows, all from one sample in a study of blood T cell repertoires in COVID-19. Using immunoSEQ multiplex PCR, the repertoire was profiled, and TCRdb retains in-frame clones only, with some absent. The table includes approximately 360,000 clones, more than 70% detected once. The sample consisted of PBMCs or T cells enriched from blood (not recorded which). The source of these receptors is a man aged 40-55 years in a cohort exposed to, infected with or recovered from COVID-19 (not recorded which). Both conserved end residues are part of each CDR3. A D gene is named only where the DNA matches it firmly. Where a row states a size, it is once, few, many or the class of an expanded clone; other rows omit it.

d_call: TRBD1; v_call: TRBV6-2/TRBV6-3; clone_size: NA; j_call: TRBJ1-5; cdr3_nt: TGTGCCAGCAGTCCGACACTAGGACAGGGGGCTCAGCCCCAGCATTTT; cdr3_aa: CASSPTLGQGAQPQHF
d_call: TRBD2; v_call: TRBV5-1; clone_size: NA; j_call: TRBJ2-5; cdr3_nt: TGCGCCAGCAGCGGTGGGACTAGCAGGGAGACCCAGTACTTC; cdr3_aa: CASSGGTSRETQYF
d_call: TRBD1; v_call: TRBV19; clone_size: NA; j_call: TRBJ2-7; cdr3_nt: TGTGCCAGTAGTCGCCCCGGGACAGGGGACTACGAGCAGTACTTC; cdr3_aa: CASSRPGTGDYEQYF
d_call: NA; v_call: TRBV28; clone_size: once; j_call: TRBJ1-1; cdr3_nt: TGTGCCAGCAGCCCACTCGATGTGCCCACTGAAGCTTTCTTT; cdr3_aa: CASSPLDVPTEAFF
d_call: NA; v_call: TRBV28; clone_size: NA; j_call: TRBJ2-7; cdr3_nt: TGTGCCAGCAGCATACTGTCGGGTGGGTCCTACGAGCAGTACTTC; cdr3_aa: CASSILSGGSYEQYF
d_call: NA; v_call: TRBV19; clone_size: NA; j_call: TRBJ2-3; cdr3_nt: TGTGCCAGTAGTATTCGACTAATCTCTAGCACAGATACGCAGTATTTT; cdr3_aa: CASSIRLISSTDTQYF
d_call: NA; v_call: TRBV6-5; clone_size: NA; j_call: TRBJ1-4; cdr3_nt: TGTGCCAGCAGCCGTCGAGAGGCTAATGAAAAACTGTTTTTT; cdr3_aa: CASSRREANEKLFF
d_call: NA; v_call: TRBV5-1; clone_size: NA; j_call: TRBJ2-5; cdr3_nt: TGCGCCAGCAGCTCCCCCGGTTCAGCGGGTCAAGAGACCCAGTACTTC; cdr3_aa: CASSSPGSAGQETQYF
d_call: TRBD2; v_call: TRBV19; clone_size: NA; j_call: TRBJ2-2; cdr3_nt: TGTGCCAGTAGATCCGGGACTAGCGGGAGCGGTACCGGGGAGCTGTTTTTT; cdr3_aa: CASRSGTSGSGTGELFF
d_call: TRBD2; v_call: TRBV9; clone_size: NA; j_call: TRBJ2-7; cdr3_nt: TGTGCCAGCAGCGTAGGGGGGACTAGTTTGTCCCACGAGCAGTACTTC; cdr3_aa: CASSVGGTSLSHEQYF
d_call: NA; v_call: TRBV28; clone_size: NA; j_call: TRBJ1-3; cdr3_nt: TGTGCCAGCAGTTTAGGGGGGGGGAGCTCTGGAAACACCATATATTTT; cdr3_aa: CASSLGGGSSGNTIYF
d_call: TRBD1; v_call: TRBV3-1/TRBV3-2; clone_size: NA; j_call: TRBJ1-1; cdr3_nt: TGTGCCAGCAGCCAAGTGAACAGGGGCGATACGAACACTGAAGCTTTCTTT; cdr3_aa: CASSQVNRGDTNTEAFF
d_call: NA; v_call: TRBV18; clone_size: NA; j_call: TRBJ1-1; cdr3_nt: TGTGCCAGCTCACGAGGACTGGACACTGAAGCTTTCTTT; cdr3_aa: CASSRGLDTEAFF
d_call: TRBD1; v_call: TRBV29-1; clone_size: few; j_call: TRBJ1-1; cdr3_nt: TGCAGCGTCGCCAGGGGGATGAACACTGAAGCTTTCTTT; cdr3_aa: CSVARGMNTEAFF
d_call: NA; v_call: TRBV6-5; clone_size: NA; j_call: TRBJ1-3; cdr3_nt: TGTGCCAGCAGCCGGGGGATCAGTGGAAACACCATATATTTT; cdr3_aa: CASSRGISGNTIYF
d_call: TRBD2; v_call: TRBV6-1; clone_size: NA; j_call: TRBJ2-2; cdr3_nt: TGTGCCAGCAGTGAAATAGCGGGAGGAGTCACCGGGGAGCTGTTTTTT; cdr3_aa: CASSEIAGGVTGELFF
d_call: NA; v_call: TRBV4-1; clone_size: NA; j_call: TRBJ1-2; cdr3_nt: TGCGCCAGCAGCCAAGGGCTCAGGGGTAAACTATATGGCTACACCTTC; cdr3_aa: CASSQGLRGKLYGYTF
d_call: NA; v_call: TRBV19; clone_size: NA; j_call: TRBJ1-3; cdr3_nt: TGTGCCAGTAGCGCCGTTGGCGGCCGTAACTCTGGAAACACCATATATTTT; cdr3_aa: CASSAVGGRNSGNTIYF
d_call: NA; v_call: TRBV5-1; clone_size: NA; j_call: TRBJ2-1; cdr3_nt: TGCGCCAGCAGCCTACAGGGGGGGATTAGGTACAATGAGCAGTTCTTC; cdr3_aa: CASSLQGGIRYNEQFF
d_call: NA; v_call: TRBV18; clone_size: NA; j_call: TRBJ2-5; cdr3_nt: TGTGCCAGCACCGGGGAGGAGACCCAGTACTTC; cdr3_aa: CASTGEETQYF
d_call: NA; v_call: TRBV27; clone_size: NA; j_call: TRBJ1-6; cdr3_nt: TGTGCCAGCAGTGTTATCTATAATTCACCCCTCCACTTT; cdr3_aa: CASSVIYNSPLHF
d_call: TRBD1; v_call: TRBV7-8; clone_size: NA; j_call: TRBJ1-4; cdr3_nt: TGTGCCAGCAGCTTGGGACAGGTTGCAACTAATGAAAAACTGTTTTTT; cdr3_aa: CASSLGQVATNEKLFF